This T cell receptor (beta chain) was identified during a study of CD8+CD57+ T cells in acquired aplastic anemia. Study-level background: DNA per sorted CD4+ or CD8+ sample ranged about 0.19 to 30 ug, averaging roughly 3.2 ug.

The ends lost 7 bases at V and 3 bases at J; junction bases unmatched: 9. The CDR3 extends over 15 amino acids. The germline gives CDR1 LNHDA, CDR2 SQIVND (reference sequence). CDR3 and TCR beta VDJ profiling relied on genomic DNA as the template. TCRdb used MiXCR to reprocess the reads, holding one entry per CDR3 protein. The sample carries some 160,000 distinct CDR3 sequences, about 50% recorded once. Flow cytometry had shown expanded CD8+CD57+ cells in the patients chosen for sequencing. The blood sampling took place in patients who had so far received no therapy. Material: sorted CD4+, CD8+, or CD8+CD57+ T cells (not recorded which) from PBMCs. This receptor was identified in a human donor with aplastic anemia. The J gene is TRBJ2-1, the V gene TRBV19, with 7 bases that match TRBD1. CDR3 region: CASMGLTGDYNEQFF. The CDR3 bases are TGTGCCAGTATGGGTTTAACAGGGGACTACAATGAGCAGTTCTTC.